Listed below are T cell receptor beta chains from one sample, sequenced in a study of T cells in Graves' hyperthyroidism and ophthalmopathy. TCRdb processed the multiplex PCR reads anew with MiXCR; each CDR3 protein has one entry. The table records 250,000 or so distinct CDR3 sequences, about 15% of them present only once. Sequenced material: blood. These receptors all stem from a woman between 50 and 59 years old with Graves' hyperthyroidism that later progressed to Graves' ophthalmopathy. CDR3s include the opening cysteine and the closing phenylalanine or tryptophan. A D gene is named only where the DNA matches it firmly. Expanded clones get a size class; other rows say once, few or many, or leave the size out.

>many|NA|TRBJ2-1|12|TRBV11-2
CASSREGIEQFF
TGTGCCAGCAGCCGCGAAGGGATTGAGCAGTTCTTC
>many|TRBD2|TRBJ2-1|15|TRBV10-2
CASSEAGERDNEQFF
TGCGCCAGCAGTGAGGCGGGAGAGCGCGACAATGAGCAGTTCTTC
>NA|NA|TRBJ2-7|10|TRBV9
CASRPYEQYF
TGTGCCAGCAGGCCCTACGAGCAGTACTTC
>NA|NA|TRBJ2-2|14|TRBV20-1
CSASGPSNTGELFF
TGCAGTGCTTCGGGGCCATCGAACACCGGGGAGCTGTTTTTT
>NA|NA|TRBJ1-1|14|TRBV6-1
CASSFWDTNTEAFF
TGTGCCAGCAGTTTTTGGGACACCAACACTGAAGCTTTCTTT
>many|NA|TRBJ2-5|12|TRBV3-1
CASSRHTETQYF
TGTGCCAGCAGCCGTCATACAGAGACCCAGTACTTC
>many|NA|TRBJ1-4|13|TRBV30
CAWSGPRGEKLFF
TGTGCCTGGAGTGGCCCTCGAGGCGAAAAACTGTTTTTT
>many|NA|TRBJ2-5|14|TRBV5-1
CASSLAAFTETQYF
TGCGCCAGCAGCTTGGCGGCGTTCACCGAGACCCAGTACTTC
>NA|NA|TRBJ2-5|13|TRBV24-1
CATSANLRGTQYF
TGTGCCACCAGTGCCAACCTCCGGGGGACCCAGTACTTC
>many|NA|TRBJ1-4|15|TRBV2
CASSSQGRRNEKLFF
TGTGCCAGCAGTTCCCAGGGGCGAAGGAATGAAAAACTGTTTTTT
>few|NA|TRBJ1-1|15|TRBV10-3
CAISESTHPGTEAFF
TGTGCCATCAGTGAGTCAACCCACCCGGGGACTGAAGCTTTCTTT
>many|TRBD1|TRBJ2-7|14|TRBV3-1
CASSQTTGTYEQYF
TGTGCCAGCAGCCAGACGACAGGGACCTACGAGCAGTACTTC
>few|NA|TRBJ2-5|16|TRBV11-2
CASSYGGGQGRETQYF
TGTGCCAGCAGCTACGGGGGGGGACAGGGTCGGGAGACCCAGTACTTC
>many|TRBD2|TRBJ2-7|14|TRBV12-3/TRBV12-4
CASYSGAPPYEQYF
TGTGCCAGCTATAGCGGGGCCCCCCCCTACGAGCAGTACTTC
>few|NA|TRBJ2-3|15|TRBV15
CATSRDLSATDTQYF
TGTGCCACCAGCAGAGATCTAAGCGCCACAGATACGCAGTATTTT
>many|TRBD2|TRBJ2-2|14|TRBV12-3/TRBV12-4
CASRGLAGTGELFF
TGTGCCAGCAGGGGACTAGCGGGCACCGGGGAGCTGTTTTTT